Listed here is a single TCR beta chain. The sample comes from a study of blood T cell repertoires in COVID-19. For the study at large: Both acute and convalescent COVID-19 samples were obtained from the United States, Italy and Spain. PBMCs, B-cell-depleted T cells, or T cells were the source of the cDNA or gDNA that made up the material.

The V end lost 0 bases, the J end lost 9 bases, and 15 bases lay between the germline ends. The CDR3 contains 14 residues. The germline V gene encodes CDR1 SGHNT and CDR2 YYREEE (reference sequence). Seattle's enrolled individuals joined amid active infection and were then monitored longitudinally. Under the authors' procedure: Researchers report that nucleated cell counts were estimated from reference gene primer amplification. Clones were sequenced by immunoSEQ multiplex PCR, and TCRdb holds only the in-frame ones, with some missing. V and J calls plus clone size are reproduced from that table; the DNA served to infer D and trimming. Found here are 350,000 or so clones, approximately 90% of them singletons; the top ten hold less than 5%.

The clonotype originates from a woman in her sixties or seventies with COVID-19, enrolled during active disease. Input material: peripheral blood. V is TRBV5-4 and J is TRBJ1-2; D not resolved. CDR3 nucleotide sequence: TGTGCCAGCAGCTTGGTAGGTGTAGACACCCGCTACACCTTC. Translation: CASSLVGVDTRYTF.